What follows are 3 T cell receptor beta chains derived from one specimen sequenced in a study of read filtering for tumor transcriptome and immune sequencing. This library used about 400 ng RNA and molecular barcoded adaptors spanning alpha/delta and beta/gamma chains. One entry per CDR3 protein results from TCRdb running MiXCR on the reads. The table shows tens of thousands of distinct CDR3 sequences, with roughly 15% occurring only once. The sample comprised a population of CD138-negative cells sorted from bone marrow. These receptor sequences come from a donor aged 40 or older with multiple myeloma.

This clonotype showed up many times. Germline and junction disagree at one end, which may indicate a read error. The chain uses TRBV7-2 and TRBJ2-7, with TRBD2 matching over 10 bases. Looked up from germline, CDR1 is SGHTA and CDR2 is FQGNSA. The CDR3 is made up of 12 amino acids. CDR3 in DNA: TGTGCCAGCAGCATAGCGGGAGGTGAGCAGTACTTC. Translated: CASSIAGGEQYF.

A note on this clonotype: The junction differs from germline at one of its ends, possibly a read error. This rearrangement joins TRBV20-1 to TRBJ2-5, with 8 bases that match TRBD2. Germline V lookup: CDR1 DFQATT, CDR2 SNEGSKA (reference sequence). The CDR3 sequence is 15 residues long. The CDR3 is CSARSPGLVVETRYF. The DNA of the CDR3 is TGCAGTGCTAGATCCCCGGGACTAGTCGTTGAGACCCGGTACTTC.

For this clonotype: A much bigger clone sits one base away, suggesting this may be a read error. The gene calls are TRBV7-2 and TRBJ2-1, with TRBD2 matching 11 bases. CDR3 length: 14 amino acids. Per germline, CDR1 SGHTA and CDR2 FQGNSA. The CDR3 bases are TGTGCCGGCAGCGTTAGCGGGAGGGCCAATGAGCAGTTCTTC. Translation: CAGSVSGRANEQFF. The variable domain in full, completed from reference TRBV7-2 and TRBJ2-1, reads GAGVSQSPSNKVTEKGKDVELRCDPISGHTALYWYRQSLGQGLEFLIYFQGNSAPDKSGLPSDRFSAERTGGSVSTLTIQRTQQEDSAVYLCAGSVSGRANEQFFGPGTRLTVL.